The 30 T cell receptor beta chains listed next were all sequenced from one sample in a study of cytomegalovirus exposure and HLA in healthy donors. Repertoires were generated with immunoSEQ multiplex PCR, while TCRdb's copy carries only in-frame clones and drops some. This table has around 70,000 clones, roughly 96% appearing once. Sequencing was done on a sample of PBMCs. Receptors were obtained from a man aged 18 to 35 in good health and CMV-seronegative.

The chain uses TRBV6-1 and TRBJ2-7; D may be TRBD2 (5 bases). The germline V and J ends were trimmed by 3 bases and 7 bases, with 16 bases remaining between them. CDR1 is MNHNS, CDR2 SASEGT, per germline. This CDR3 is built from 14 residues. Here the CDR3 reads CASSEDLTYVEQYF. CDR3 nucleotide sequence: TGTGCCAGCAGTGAGGACTTAACCTACGTGGAGCAGTACTTC.

The chain has TRBV27 and TRBJ2-7; TRBD1 is a possible D gene (5 bases). The CDR3 has 15 residues. V gave up 5 bases and J gave up 0 bases, with 14 bases separating them. The germline gives CDR1 MNHEY, CDR2 SMNVEV (reference sequence). The DNA for the CDR3 is TGTGCCAGCAGTGAAGGGGTCAGCCTCTCCTACGAGCAGTACTTC. It specifies CASSEGVSLSYEQYF.

The chain recombines TRBV27 with TRBJ1-5; weak D call: TRBD1 (6 bases). CDR1 and CDR2 from the germline V gene are MNHEY and SMNVEV (reference sequence). Trimming removed 4 bases at V and 5 bases at J, with 18 bases between. This CDR3 spans 16 amino acids. The CDR3 nucleotides are TGTGCCAGCAGTTCACGGACTGAATGGGGGCATCAGCCCCAGCATTTT. Translation: CASSSRTEWGHQPQHF.

V gene TRBV5-4 combines with J gene TRBJ1-1, with D perhaps TRBD1 (6 bases). The CDR3 consists of 14 residues. Looked up from germline, CDR1 is SGHNT and CDR2 is YYREEE (reference sequence). V lost 1 base and J 5 bases, leaving 12 bases between the germline ends. This CDR3 is CASSLRGGRTEAFF. The DNA for the CDR3 is TGTGCCAGCAGCTTGAGAGGGGGTAGGACTGAAGCTTTCTTT.

This clone was picked up one time. V usage is TRBV30 and J usage is TRBJ2-2, with D possibly TRBD1 on 6 matching bases. This CDR3 has 13 residues. Germline assignment: CDR1 GTSNPN and CDR2 SVGIG (reference sequence). V lost 0 bases and J lost 6, with 8 bases in between. CDR3 sequence reads: CAWSVGGPGELFF. The CDR3 region has the DNA TGTGCCTGGAGTGTAGGGGGACCCGGGGAGCTGTTTTTT.

The chain recombines TRBV29-1 with TRBJ2-3; D is perhaps TRBD1 (6 bases). CDR1 is SQVTM and CDR2 is ANQGSEA in the germline V gene. CDR3 length: 11 amino acids. V was pared by 5 bases and J by 6 bases, with 9 bases between. The CDR3 protein is CSVRTGDTQYF. CDR3 in DNA: TGCAGCGTTCGAACAGGGGATACGCAGTATTTT.

This clone has just a few counts. This chain uses TRBV19 with TRBJ2-7, with 9 bases fitting TRBD1. V lost 4 bases, J lost 2 bases, and 3 bases stayed unmatched. Looked up from germline, CDR1 is LNHDA and CDR2 is SQIVND (reference sequence). The CDR3 loop spans 14 amino acids. CDR3 sequence: CASSTGTGPYEQYF. Here the CDR3 DNA reads TGTGCCAGTAGTACCGGGACAGGGCCCTACGAGCAGTACTTC.

The chain has TRBV28 and TRBJ1-3; a weak D match, TRBD1 (5 bases). The CDR3 length is 14 residues. Trimming shortened V by 3 bases and J by 0 bases, and 6 bases separated the two germline ends. In germline, CDR1 is MDHEN, CDR2 SYDVKM. The CDR3: CASSLGLSGNTIYF. The CDR3 DNA sequence: TGTGCCAGCAGTTTGGGGCTCTCTGGAAACACCATATATTTT.

The chain joins TRBV29-1 to TRBJ1-2; 9 positions match TRBD1. The CDR3 runs 14 residues. Germline CDR1 SQVTM, CDR2 ANQGSEA. With V trimmed by 3 bases and J by 8 bases, 10 bases remained unmatched. CDR3 protein: CSVDGTGLFDGYTF. The CDR3 region has the DNA TGCAGCGTTGACGGGACAGGGCTCTTCGACGGCTACACCTTC.

The rearrangement joins TRBV4-3 to TRBJ1-1; D gene uncertain. With 0 bases removed from V and 4 bases from J, the gap between germline ends came to 9 bases. Germline CDR1 and CDR2: LGHNA and YSLEER. The CDR3 is 14 amino acids. Here the CDR3 DNA reads TGCGCCAGCAGCCAAGACATGCGGGTCACTGAAGCTTTCTTT. It is translated as CASSQDMRVTEAFF.

This chain links TRBV7-2 with TRBJ2-3; D is perhaps TRBD2 (7 bases). Trimming left V 4 bases short and J 4 bases short, with 12 bases between. This CDR3 contains 14 residues. The germline gives CDR1 SGHTA, CDR2 FQGNSA. CDR3 sequence (DNA): TGTGCCAGCAGCTCAGCCGGGGGGCCAGATACGCAGTATTTT. Translating gives CASSSAGGPDTQYF.

The CDR3 DNA is TGTGCCAGCAGCCGACTCGGCCTCTCAGGGGACAGAGGGGCTGAAGCTTTCTTT. Its protein is CASSRLGLSGDRGAEAFF. The rearrangement joins TRBV4-2 to TRBJ1-1; 7 bases are a match to TRBD1. Germline CDR1 and CDR2: LGHNA and YNFKEQ. CDR3 length: 18 amino acids. Trimming took 4 bases from V and 6 from J; bases not matched to a gene: 20.

CDR3 coding DNA: TGTGCCAGCAGCTTAGCGGGGCCAACCTACGAGCAGTACTTC. Protein sequence: CASSLAGPTYEQYF. The chain is built from TRBV7-9 and TRBJ2-7; weak D call: TRBD1 (5 bases). From germline, CDR1 is SEHNR and CDR2 FQNEAQ (reference sequence). V was clipped by 0 bases and J by 2 bases, with 8 bases between them. CDR3 length: 14 amino acids.

The chain recombines TRBV28 with TRBJ2-7, with TRBD1 as a possible D gene (5 bases). The CDR3 covers 14 residues. V lost 3 bases and J 0 bases, leaving 9 bases between the germline ends. Germline CDR1 and CDR2: MDHEN and SYDVKM. This chain's CDR3 is CASSFQGSSYEQYF. The CDR3 DNA reads as TGTGCCAGCAGTTTTCAGGGAAGCTCCTACGAGCAGTACTTC.

This chain joins TRBV7-6 and TRBJ2-2, with TRBD2 matching over 13 bases. CDR3 length: 16 residues. Trimming at V came to 5 bases and at J to 7 bases, leaving 7 bases not matched to a gene. Germline V gene sequence: CDR1 SGHVS, CDR2 FNYEAQ. The CDR3 region is CASSTLAGGQVGELFF. The CDR3 nucleotides read TGTGCCAGCAGCACACTAGCGGGGGGGCAGGTCGGGGAGCTGTTTTTT. The full variable domain, completed using reference TRBV7-6 and TRBJ2-2, is GAGVSQSPRYKVTKRGQDVALRCDPISGHVSLYWYRQALGQGPEFLTYFNYEAQQDKSGLPNDRFSAERPEGSISTLTIQRTEQRDSAMYRCASSTLAGGQVGELFFGEGSRLTVL.

The chain combines TRBV7-9 with TRBJ2-4, with a possible D match to TRBD1 (5 bases). V was clipped by 2 bases and J by 5 bases, with 22 bases between them. There are 18 residues in the CDR3. The germline gives CDR1 SEHNR, CDR2 FQNEAQ (reference sequence). The DNA of the CDR3 is TGTGCCAGCAGCTTAATTCTTACCGAACAGGCCGCTGAAAACATTCAGTACTTC. Protein product: CASSLILTEQAAENIQYF.

The chain's CDR3 is CASRGPNTEAFF. CDR3 DNA: TGTGCCAGCAGGGGGCCGAACACTGAAGCTTTCTTT. The rearrangement uses TRBV2 and TRBJ1-1, with TRBD1 as a possible D gene (5 bases). CDR3 length: 12 amino acids. CDR1 and CDR2 (germline): SNHLY, FYNNEI. The V end lost 6 bases, the J end lost 1 base, and 6 bases lay between the germline ends.

The chain links TRBV6-1 to TRBJ1-2; TRBD1 is a possible D gene (5 bases). Germline lookup yields CDR1 MNHNS and CDR2 SASEGT. This CDR3 is built from 15 residues. V gave up 2 bases and J gave up 8 bases, with 18 bases separating them. CDR3: CASSETPGRSKGYTF. The CDR3 DNA reads as TGTGCCAGCAGTGAAACCCCAGGGAGGTCGAAAGGCTACACCTTC.

The J gene is TRBJ1-4, the V gene TRBV19; 7 bases map to TRBD1. The CDR3 runs to 12 residues. The trim removed 5 bases at V and 10 bases at J, leaving 4 bases unmatched. Germline loops: CDR1 LNHDA, CDR2 SQIVND (reference sequence). The CDR3 bases are TGTGCCAGTAGTGGTCAGGGGGGAAAACTGTTTTTT. Residues: CASSGQGGKLFF.

The rearrangement uses TRBV10-1 and TRBJ2-3; 9 bases are shared with TRBD1. The CDR3 consists of 16 residues. V shed 5 bases and J 9 bases; nucleotides not matched to a gene: 15. Germline V lookup: CDR1 WNHNN, CDR2 SYGVQD (reference sequence). The CDR3 DNA reads TGCGCCAGCAGTCCCGAGGGCGGGACAGGGCGACGCACGCAGTATTTT. As protein: CASSPEGGTGRRTQYF.

V is TRBV18 and J is TRBJ1-1; D gene unclear. Germline loops: CDR1 KGHSH, CDR2 LQKENI. The germline V and J ends were trimmed by 6 bases and 0 bases, with 14 bases remaining between them. CDR3 size: 15 residues. The CDR3: CASSTEEELNTEAFF. CDR3 in DNA: TGTGCCAGCTCTACGGAGGAAGAATTGAACACTGAAGCTTTCTTT.

V and J are TRBV18 and TRBJ2-2, with TRBD2 matching 8 bases. V lost 0 bases, J lost 3 bases, and 6 bases stayed unmatched. CDR1 is KGHSH, CDR2 LQKENI, per germline. The CDR3 length is 17 residues. In DNA form, the CDR3 reads TGTGCCAGCTCACCACCGGCGAGCGGGGGTTACACCGGGGAGCTGTTTTTT. It encodes CASSPPASGGYTGELFF. The variable domain in full, completed from reference TRBV18 and TRBJ2-2, reads NAGVMQNPRHLVRRRGQEARLRCSPMKGHSHVYWYRQLPEEGLKFMVYLQKENIIDESGMPKERFSAEFPKEGPSILRIQQVVRGDSAAYFCASSPPASGGYTGELFFGEGSRLTVL.

As DNA, the CDR3 is TGTGCCAGCAGCTTAGCGACAGGATCCTATGGCTACACCTTC. Translated, it gives CASSLATGSYGYTF. This chain connects TRBV7-8 to TRBJ1-2; D is perhaps TRBD1 (6 bases). With 0 bases removed from V and 4 bases from J, the gap between germline ends came to 9 bases. The CDR3 is 14 residues long. The germline V gene encodes CDR1 SGHVS and CDR2 FQNEAQ.

V gene TRBV5-6 combines with J gene TRBJ1-4; TRBD1 agrees at 8 bases. CDR3 length: 15 amino acids. Germline V gives CDR1 SGHDT, CDR2 YYEEEE. Trimming cost V 4 bases and J 6 bases; bases outside gene matches: 8. Here the CDR3 DNA reads TGTGCCAGCAGCCGGTTTGACAGGGGAGATGAAAAACTGTTTTTT. Translating it yields CASSRFDRGDEKLFF.

By share, this clone ranks as medium-sized (0.01 to 0.1%). V is TRBV27 and J is TRBJ1-2; a possible D gene is TRBD1 (6 bases). CDR1 is MNHEY, CDR2 SMNVEV, per germline (reference sequence). V dropped 6 bases and J dropped 1 base, with 15 bases sitting between them. CDR3 size: 15 residues. The CDR3 DNA follows: TGTGCCAGCAGAGTGGGGTGGACAGATAACTATGGCTACACCTTC. It translates to CASRVGWTDNYGYTF.

The rearrangement uses TRBV30 and TRBJ2-2; D may be TRBD2 (5 bases). Trimming left V 0 bases short and J 8 bases short, with 22 bases between. The CDR3 covers 17 residues. CDR1 and CDR2 from the germline V gene are GTSNPN and SVGIG (reference sequence). CDR3 nucleotide sequence: TGTGCCTGGAGTGTACCGCTCTCGGGGAGTGTACAGGGGGAGCTGTTTTTT. Translation: CAWSVPLSGSVQGELFF.

The chain employs TRBV25-1 and TRBJ2-7; 7 positions match TRBD1. Germline assignment: CDR1 MGHDK and CDR2 SYGVNS. The CDR3 is 14 residues long. The junction had 9 bases not matched to a gene; V was cut back by 4 bases and J by 6 bases. In DNA, the CDR3 is TGTGCCAGCAGTGGAACAGGGGTCCTCGCCGAGCAGTACTTC. It is translated as CASSGTGVLAEQYF.

The chain is built from TRBV7-3 and TRBJ1-1; 7 nucleotides agree with TRBD1. This CDR3 comprises 13 residues. Germline CDR1 is SGHTA and CDR2 is FQGTGA. V gave up 6 bases and J gave up 3 bases; unmatched junction bases: 4. For the CDR3, the DNA is TGTGCCAGCAGTCGGGACAGCTACACTGAAGCTTTCTTT. Translated: CASSRDSYTEAFF.

V gene TRBV13 combines with J gene TRBJ1-1, with D hard to call. V lost 4 bases to trimming and J lost 2 bases, with 8 bases between them. This CDR3 has 13 amino acids. In germline, CDR1 is PRHDT, CDR2 FYEKMQ (reference sequence). The CDR3 protein is CASSWRDNTEAFF. CDR3 coding DNA: TGTGCCAGCAGCTGGAGAGACAACACTGAAGCTTTCTTT.

This chain links TRBV5-8 with TRBJ2-6; D call uncertain. The V end was cut by 0 bases, the J end by 14 bases, with 12 bases between. Germline assignment: CDR1 SGHTS and CDR2 YDEGEE. The CDR3 totals 13 residues. The CDR3 loop reads CASSLAGSKLLTF. In nucleotides, the CDR3 is TGTGCCAGCAGCTTGGCAGGATCCAAGCTCCTGACTTTC.